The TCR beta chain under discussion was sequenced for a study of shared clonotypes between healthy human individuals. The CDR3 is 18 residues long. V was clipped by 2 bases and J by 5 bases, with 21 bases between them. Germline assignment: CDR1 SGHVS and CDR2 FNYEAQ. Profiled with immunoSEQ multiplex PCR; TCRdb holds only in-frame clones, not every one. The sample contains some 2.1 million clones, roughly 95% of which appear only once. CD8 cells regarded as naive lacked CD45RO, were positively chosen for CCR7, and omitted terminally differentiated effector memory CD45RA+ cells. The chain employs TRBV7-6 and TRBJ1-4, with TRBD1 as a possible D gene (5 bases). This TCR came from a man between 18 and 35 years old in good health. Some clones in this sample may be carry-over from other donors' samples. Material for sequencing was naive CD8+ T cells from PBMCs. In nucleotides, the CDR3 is TGTGCCAGCAGCTTATTGGGGGGACTAATGAGGGGAAATGAAAAACTGTTTTTT. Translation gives CASSLLGGLMRGNEKLFF. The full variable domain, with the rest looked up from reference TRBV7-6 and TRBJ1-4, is GAGVSQSPRYKVTKRGQDVALRCDPISGHVSLYWYRQALGQGPEFLTYFNYEAQQDKSGLPNDRFSAERPEGSISTLTIQRTEQRDSAMYRCASSLLGGLMRGNEKLFFGSGTQLSVL.